What follows are 17 T cell receptor beta chains derived from one specimen sequenced in a study of blood T cells in healthy people across ages. Sample-barcoded 5' priming and a J-beta primer mix drove a second PCR of about 6 to 12 cycles. TCRdb re-derived calls from the 5' RACE reads in MiXCR, one entry per CDR3 protein. Here the sample spans hundreds of thousands of distinct CDR3 sequences, 45% to 50% being singletons. The source material was blood. These receptors were collected from a man aged 25-45 years in good health.

The chain employs TRBV9 and TRBJ1-5; D remains ambiguous. Trimming took 0 bases from V and 6 from J, leaving 13 bases between them. Germline assignment: CDR1 SGDLS and CDR2 YYNGEE. The CDR3 loop spans 15 amino acids. This CDR3 reads CASSVDGFSAQPQHF. CDR3 nucleotides: TGTGCCAGCAGCGTAGACGGGTTTTCCGCTCAGCCCCAGCATTTT.

This rearrangement joins TRBV3-1 to TRBJ2-5; TRBD1 agrees at 7 bases. Per the germline V gene, CDR1 is LGHDT and CDR2 is YNNKEL (reference sequence). Trimming took 4 bases from V and 3 from J; bases not matched to a gene: 5. The CDR3 covers 14 residues. DNA for the CDR3: TGTGCCAGCAGCCGAGGGACAGCCGAAGAGACCCAGTACTTC. The encoded protein is CASSRGTAEETQYF.

The gene calls are TRBV11-1 and TRBJ2-7; a weak D match, TRBD2 (5 bases). This CDR3 comprises 16 residues. Trimming took 5 bases from V and 10 from J, leaving 27 bases between them. Looked up from germline, CDR1 is SGHAT and CDR2 is FQDESV (reference sequence). CDR3 sequence: CASSLFGDYDQESQYF. As DNA, the CDR3 is TGTGCCAGCAGCCTTTTCGGAGACTATGATCAAGAGTCCCAGTACTTC.

In its sample, this clonotype was seen a few times. The chain links TRBV12-3 or TRBV12-4 to TRBJ1-5; D not certain. V was shortened by 6 bases and J by 3 bases, with 9 bases between the two germline ends. The length of the CDR3 is 13 residues. The DNA of the CDR3 is TGTGCCAGCAGAACGGAGACCAATCAGCCCCAGCATTTT. This gives the protein CASRTETNQPQHF.

This clonotype was found many times. This chain joins TRBV20-1 and TRBJ2-7, with D maybe TRBD1 (6 bases). V was clipped by 6 bases and J by 1 base, with 16 bases between them. The CDR3 sequence is 14 residues long. Germline V gene sequence: CDR1 DFQATT, CDR2 SNEGSKA (reference sequence). CDR3 nucleotide sequence: TGCAGTGCCGGGACACCCCAGAGTTCCTACGAGCAGTACTTC. Its translation: CSAGTPQSSYEQYF.

This clonotype was seen only a few times. The V and J genes are TRBV4-2 and TRBJ2-3; D gene uncertain. Germline CDR1 LGHNA, CDR2 YNFKEQ. The V and J ends lost 1 base and 0 bases respectively, with 8 bases between them. The CDR3 runs 15 residues. The CDR3 is CASSQVDISTDTQYF. The CDR3 bases are TGTGCCAGCAGCCAAGTGGATATTAGCACAGATACGCAGTATTTT.

This clonotype has more than one count but fewer than ten. The chain is built from TRBV7-2 and TRBJ2-3; 11 positions match TRBD2. The CDR3 sequence is 15 residues long. Unmatched junction bases numbered 4, after V lost 3 bases and J lost 5 bases. In germline, CDR1 is SGHTA, CDR2 FQGNSA. As DNA, the CDR3 is TGTGCCAGCAGCTTTCCGGGACTAGCGGAAGATACGCAGTATTTT. It is translated as CASSFPGLAEDTQYF.

J is TRBJ1-5 and V is TRBV6-1; D is ambiguous. Between the trimmed V and J ends, which lost 6 bases and 0 bases, there was a span of 12 bases. This CDR3 comprises 15 residues. Germline V gene data show CDR1 as MNHNS and CDR2 as SASEGT. DNA for the CDR3: TGTGCCAGCAGGCCTGATTTTTATAGCAATCAGCCCCAGCATTTT. Amino acids: CASRPDFYSNQPQHF.

V gene TRBV12-3 or TRBV12-4 combines with J gene TRBJ2-3, with 9 bases lining up with TRBD1. The CDR3 has 16 residues. V shed 3 bases and J 3 bases; nucleotides not matched to a gene: 7. CDR3 bases: TGTGCCAGCAGTTTCCCGGGACAGGGAGTAACAGATACGCAGTATTTT. It is translated as CASSFPGQGVTDTQYF.

This chain links TRBV20-1 with TRBJ1-6, with 8 bases identical to TRBD1. V was clipped by 8 bases and J by 7 bases; unmatched bases: 7. The germline V gene has CDR1 DFQATT and CDR2 SNEGSKA (reference sequence). This CDR3 region has 13 residues. CDR3 amino acids: CSYRTGLNSPLHF. The DNA of the CDR3 is TGCAGTTACCGGACAGGGCTAAATTCACCCCTCCACTTT.

The chain uses TRBV2 and TRBJ2-7; 7 nucleotides line up with TRBD1. CDR3 length: 15 residues. Germline trimming cut 6 bases from V and 0 bases from J; bases unmatched to any gene: 8. In germline, CDR1 is SNHLY, CDR2 FYNNEI. The CDR3 protein is CASRRDRTLSYEQYF. CDR3 bases: TGTGCCAGCAGGAGGGACAGAACTCTCTCCTACGAGCAGTACTTC.

The J gene is TRBJ1-2, the V gene TRBV6-1; 8 positions agree with TRBD1. The CDR3 covers 14 residues. Germline trimming cut 6 bases from V and 4 bases from J; bases unmatched to any gene: 7. Germline CDR1 MNHNS, CDR2 SASEGT. CDR3 in amino acids: CASRTGGQGYGYTF. For the CDR3, the DNA is TGTGCCAGCAGAACAGGGGGGCAGGGCTATGGCTACACCTTC.

This clonotype was detected only a few times. The rearrangement joins TRBV7-9 to TRBJ2-1; the D call may be TRBD1 or TRBD2 (5 bases each). The CDR3 runs 12 residues. Between the trimmed V and J ends, which lost 3 bases and 8 bases, there was a span of 8 bases. CDR1 is SEHNR and CDR2 is FQNEAQ in the germline V gene (reference sequence). The CDR3 DNA reads TGTGCCAGCAGCTTGATGGGGGATGAGCAGTTCTTC. This gives the protein CASSLMGDEQFF.

The chain has TRBV6-5 and TRBJ1-5, with D possibly matching TRBD1 (6 bases). This CDR3 is 17 amino acids long. Germline V gene lookup returns CDR1 MNHEY and CDR2 SVGAGI. With 5 bases removed from V and 0 bases from J, the gap between germline ends came to 17 bases. In nucleotides, the CDR3 is TGTGCCAGCAGTCTACAGGGTGTGGGGAATAGCAATCAGCCCCAGCATTTT. Translating gives CASSLQGVGNSNQPQHF.

V usage is TRBV9 and J usage is TRBJ2-3; D gene ambiguous. Germline V gene data show CDR1 as SGDLS and CDR2 as YYNGEE. Trimming stripped 0 bases from V and 6 bases from J, with 8 bases between. This CDR3 spans 13 amino acids. CDR3 amino acids: CASSVEVLDTQYF. CDR3 DNA: TGTGCCAGCAGCGTAGAGGTCCTGGATACGCAGTATTTT.

The chain links TRBV2 to TRBJ2-6; D gene ambiguous. CDR1 and CDR2 from the germline V gene are SNHLY and FYNNEI. The CDR3 has 15 amino acids. Deletions cut 8 bases from V and 2 bases from J, with 13 bases between. The DNA for the CDR3 is TGTGCCAGCGCGGCTCAGGCTCCTGGGGCCAACGTCCTGACTTTC. Residues: CASAAQAPGANVLTF. Using reference TRBV2 and TRBJ2-6 for the parts outside the CDR3, the full variable domain is EPEVTQTPSHQVTQMGQEVILRCVPISNHLYFYWYRQILGQKVEFLVSFYNNEISEKSEIFDDQFSVERPDGSNFTLKIRSTKLEDSAMYFCASAAQAPGANVLTFGAGSRLTVL.

The gene calls are TRBV29-1 and TRBJ1-1, with 10 bases aligning to TRBD1. V lost 5 bases, J lost 4 bases, and 7 bases stayed unmatched. In germline, CDR1 is SQVTM, CDR2 ANQGSEA. This CDR3 contains 14 residues. CDR3 bases: TGCAGCGTTCGTGGACAGGGGGAAATCACTGAAGCTTTCTTT. The encoded protein is CSVRGQGEITEAFF. Full variable domain (missing parts from reference TRBV29-1 and TRBJ1-1): SAVISQKPSRDICQRGTSLTIQCQVDSQVTMMFWYRQQPGQSLTLIATANQGSEATYESGFVIDKFPISRPNLTFSTLTVSNMSPEDSSIYLCSVRGQGEITEAFFGQGTRLTVV.